This TCR beta chain was recorded in a study of shared clonotypes between healthy human individuals. Looking at the study overall: Per donor, three plates held CD4 naive cells, three held CD4 memory, two held CD8 naive and one held CD8 memory.

Repertoires were generated with immunoSEQ multiplex PCR, while TCRdb's copy carries only in-frame clones and drops some. The repertoire includes hundreds of thousands of clones, almost 97% of them detected once, and approximately 0.06% sits in the top ten. Trimming removed 2 bases from V and 4 bases from J; junction bases left unmatched: 4. The CDR3 has 14 residues. The germline gives CDR1 SGHRS, CDR2 YFSETQ. Study-wide results and caveats: An anticipated effect of sequencing depth on clonotype sharing among donors was recognized.

A note on this clone: Antigen specificity is unknown.

The sequence derives from a woman under 40 in good health. Sequencing was done on a sample of naive CD4+ T cells sorted from blood. As for subset: CD45RA+ positively selected. J is TRBJ1-1 and V is TRBV5-1; 8 bases line up with TRBD1. In nucleotides, the CDR3 is TGCGCCAGCAGCTTTCAGGGGGCTGGCACTGAAGCTTTCTTT. Translating it yields CASSFQGAGTEAFF.